Below are 8 T cell receptor beta chains sequenced from a single sample in a study of blood T cell repertoires in COVID-19. Generated by immunoSEQ multiplex PCR, the TCRdb table keeps only in-frame clones and is missing some. In the table there are around 28,000 clones, about 89% of which are singletons. Sequences were obtained from peripheral blood. The receptors here all came from a human donor in a cohort sampled during active COVID-19.

This chain links TRBV7-9 with TRBJ1-2; TRBD1 might be the D (5 bases). Germline V gives CDR1 SEHNR, CDR2 FQNEAQ (reference sequence). This CDR3 is built from 11 residues. Trimming removed 4 bases from V and 7 bases from J, with 7 bases in between. The CDR3 region has the DNA TGTGCCAGCAGCTCAGGGTCTGGCTACACCTTC. It is translated as CASSSGSGYTF.

This chain links TRBV18 with TRBJ1-4; 8 nucleotides match TRBD1. The length of the CDR3 is 17 residues. Germline V gives CDR1 KGHSH, CDR2 LQKENI. V lost 8 bases and J lost 8; bases outside the gene matches: 19. This CDR3 is CASTNPGQAHSGEKLFF. The CDR3 DNA reads as TGTGCCAGCACAAATCCGGGACAGGCGCATTCGGGGGAAAAACTGTTTTTT.

The rearrangement links TRBV7-2 to TRBJ1-6, with 7 nucleotides matching TRBD1. V lost 5 bases to trimming and J lost 11 bases; unmatched junction nucleotides: 9. Germline loops: CDR1 SGHTA, CDR2 FQGNSA. This CDR3 has 14 residues. The CDR3 is CASSGGQTPPPLHF. CDR3 in DNA: TGTGCCAGCAGCGGGGGACAGACTCCTCCACCCCTCCACTTT. Full variable domain (remainder filled in from reference TRBV7-2 and TRBJ1-6): GAGVSQSPSNKVTEKGKDVELRCDPISGHTALYWYRQSLGQGLEFLIYFQGNSAPDKSGLPSDRFSAERTGGSVSTLTIQRTQQEDSAVYLCASSGGQTPPPLHFGNGTRLTVT.

The V gene is TRBV19, the J gene TRBJ1-1; TRBD1 is a possible D gene (5 bases). From germline, CDR1 is LNHDA and CDR2 SQIVND (reference sequence). Trimming left V 2 bases short and J 8 bases short, with 9 bases between. The length of the CDR3 is 12 residues. CDR3: CASSIIQGEAFF. In nucleotides, the CDR3 is TGTGCCAGTAGTATAATCCAGGGAGAAGCTTTCTTT.

The chain employs TRBV5-6 and TRBJ2-3, with D tentatively TRBD1 (6 bases). The CDR3 sequence is 14 residues long. The germline V and J ends were trimmed by 1 base and 4 bases, with 10 bases remaining between them. The germline gives CDR1 SGHDT, CDR2 YYEEEE. CDR3 sequence: CASSLRGSADTQYF. Written as DNA, the CDR3 is TGTGCCAGCAGCTTGAGGGGGAGCGCAGATACGCAGTATTTT.

CDR3 protein: CATSRGDSYEQYF. CDR3 in DNA: TGTGCCACCAGCAGAGGCGACAGCTACGAGCAGTACTTC. The V gene is TRBV15, the J gene TRBJ2-7; D perhaps matches TRBD1 (5 bases). The CDR3 totals 13 residues. Per germline, CDR1 LNHNV and CDR2 YYDKDF (reference sequence). Trimming took 1 base from V and 3 from J, leaving 7 bases between them.

The V call is TRBV9, the J call TRBJ2-3, with 9 bases identical to TRBD1. From germline, CDR1 is SGDLS and CDR2 YYNGEE. This CDR3 region has 15 residues. With V trimmed by 2 bases and J by 6 bases, 7 bases remained unmatched. The chain's CDR3 is CASSVWTGAPDTQYF. Here the CDR3 DNA reads TGTGCCAGCAGCGTGTGGACAGGGGCCCCCGATACGCAGTATTTT. The variable domain in full, with the rest retrieved from reference TRBV9 and TRBJ2-3, is DSGVTQTPKHLITATGQRVTLRCSPRSGDLSVYWYQQSLDQGLQFLIQYYNGEERAKGNILERFSAQQFPDLHSELNLSSLELGDSALYFCASSVWTGAPDTQYFGPGTRLTVL.

This chain uses TRBV6-6 with TRBJ2-3; maybe TRBD2 (5 bases). Trimming cost V 9 bases and J 7 bases, with 26 bases left between them. Germline CDR1 MNHNY, CDR2 SVGAGI (reference sequence). CDR3 length: 16 amino acids. The CDR3 sequence: CARRNLLVSDWNTQYF. The CDR3 DNA sequence: TGTGCCAGAAGGAATTTACTAGTTAGCGACTGGAATACGCAGTATTTT.